This entry is about one T cell receptor beta chain. A few counts support this clone. The target of this receptor is not known. The sample holds no much larger clone one base away, and base qualities are not on file. Whole blood was collected in K2EDTA tubes by collaborating institutions according to the institutions' own protocols. For TCRbeta analysis, collaborators shipped samples in one of three forms: frozen whole blood, isolated PBMCs, or DNA extracted from either of those sample types. These data are taken from a study of blood T cell repertoires in COVID-19 (TCRdb year 2020). Context from the whole study: The collaborator samples originated in the United States, Italy and Spain and spanned the acute and convalescent phases of COVID-19. Subjects who had been exposed to COVID-19, were actively infected with it, or had recovered from it provided the deeply sampled blood TCRbeta repertoires that made up the dataset. The prospective study material was composed of cDNA or gDNA derived from T cells, B-cell-depleted T cells, or PBMCs. Samples were obtained from the ongoing ImmuneRACE study (first 160 participants) and from approximately 1,200 subjects provided by 6 global collaborators. Where HLA class I and class II types were available, the types were taken from metadata supplied by the sample provider, not from assay-based typing. The repertoires were made available in a free public database intended to serve as a resource for research on the immune response to SARS-CoV-2. The sample metadata nearly always contained a de-identified subject ID, COVID-19 status, age in years and sex.

Study-level results and caveats: How much clinical and demographic metadata was included differed by source and by participant, and the metadata was provided uncurated.

The CDR1 and CDR2 encoded by the germline V gene are SNHLY and FYNNEI. The V and J ends are trimmed by 7 bases and 3 bases, leaving 9 bases between them. The cysteine opens and the phenylalanine closes a CDR3 of 12 amino acids. Only the CDR3 DNA is retained, 36 bases long and in frame from the first base. The immunoSEQ Assay, a bias-controlled multiplex PCR, was used to amplify TCRbeta CDR3 regions from genomic DNA. As for the authors' bioinformatics: Nucleated cell counts per sample were estimated from amplification of reference gene primers within the assay. To quantify the absolute abundance of each unique TCRbeta CDR3 rearrangement, sequence reads were collapsed and filtered. For each sample, productive Simpson clonality was calculated as the square root of Simpson's diversity index across productive rearrangements. The source is immuneACCESS, and TCRdb retained only in-frame sequences with V and J called. Part of the clones is not carried over; for the studies checked, unresolved V genes explain less than half of this, and the remainder is unexplained. D and trimming were read from the DNA, whereas the V and J calls and clone size are those reported in that table. Here the sample has 150,000 to 200,000 clones; approximately 85% occur a single time. The top ten clonotypes cover about 10% of the sample.

The clonotype originates from a human donor with active or convalescent COVID-19. The donor label of this sample is uncertain. Sample: peripheral blood. Recombination linked TRBV2 to TRBJ2-5, with a tentative D gene TRBD2 over 5 matching bases. CDR3 protein: CASKGAEETQYF. The DNA is as follows: TGTGCCAGCAAGGGAGCGGAAGAGACCCAGTACTTC.